The 13 T cell receptor beta chains presented below share a single source sample, sequenced in a study of CD8+ T cells in alopecia areata. Extraction of RNA preceded its reverse transcription into cDNA, which served as the sequencing template. Clones were sequenced by immunoSEQ multiplex PCR, and TCRdb holds only the in-frame ones, with some missing. The sample records around 50,000 clones, approximately 96% being singletons. The sequencing here drew on CD8+ T cells sorted from blood, taken at week 0. These receptors came from a human donor with alopecia areata.

The chain recombines TRBV7-2 with TRBJ2-7; TRBD1 matches 7 bases. The V segment lost 2 bases and the J segment 2 bases; nucleotides outside the gene matches: 3. Germline V lookup: CDR1 SGHTA, CDR2 FQGNSA. The length of the CDR3 is 14 residues. The CDR3, as DNA: TGTGCCAGCAGCTTAATCGACAGGGCCTACGAGCAGTACTTC. Protein sequence: CASSLIDRAYEQYF. The whole variable domain, remainder taken from reference TRBV7-2 and TRBJ2-7, is GAGVSQSPSNKVTEKGKDVELRCDPISGHTALYWYRQSLGQGLEFLIYFQGNSAPDKSGLPSDRFSAERTGGSVSTLTIQRTQQEDSAVYLCASSLIDRAYEQYFGPGTRLTVT.

CDR3: CASSLGDPGGETQYF. Here the CDR3 DNA reads TGCGCCAGCAGCTTGGGGGACCCCGGAGGGGAGACCCAGTACTTC. The chain joins TRBV5-1 to TRBJ2-5; D is possibly TRBD2 (6 bases). Germline CDR1 is SGHRS and CDR2 is YFSETQ. Trimming took 0 bases from V and 5 from J, leaving 14 bases between them. This CDR3 region has 15 residues.

J is TRBJ2-1 and V is TRBV7-9; D remains unclear. The CDR3 totals 11 residues. V gave up 3 bases and J gave up 9 bases, with 6 bases separating them. Germline CDR1 SEHNR, CDR2 FQNEAQ (reference sequence). The CDR3, as DNA: TGTGCCAGCAGCTTTGGGATTGAGCAGTTCTTC. Protein product: CASSFGIEQFF. Full variable domain (rest looked up from reference TRBV7-9 and TRBJ2-1): DTGVSQNPRHKITKRGQNVTFRCDPISEHNRLYWYRQTLGQGPEFLTYFQNEAQLEKSRLLSDRFSAERPKGSFSTLEIQRTEQGDSAMYLCASSFGIEQFFGPGTRLTVL.

The genes are TRBV7-9 and TRBJ1-2, with D possibly TRBD1 on 5 matching bases. Deletions cut 5 bases from V and 1 base from J, with 20 bases between. Germline CDR1 reads SEHNR; CDR2 reads FQNEAQ (reference sequence). This CDR3 is 17 amino acids long. The CDR3 loop reads CASSPVGTILFNYGYTF. CDR3 in DNA: TGTGCCAGCAGCCCTGTCGGGACTATCCTATTTAACTATGGCTACACCTTC.

The J gene is TRBJ2-7, the V gene TRBV4-2; D is unclear. CDR1 and CDR2 (germline): LGHNA, YNFKEQ. The CDR3 extends over 16 amino acids. The V and J ends lost 0 bases and 1 base respectively, with 13 bases between them. The CDR3 is CASSQDLVSLSYEQYF. The CDR3, as DNA: TGTGCCAGCAGCCAAGATTTGGTATCTTTGTCCTACGAGCAGTACTTC.

This clone was picked up one time. J is TRBJ2-5 and V is TRBV7-9, with D tentatively TRBD2 (6 bases). CDR3 length: 19 amino acids. CDR1 and CDR2 (germline): SEHNR, FQNEAQ (reference sequence). Trimming took 5 bases from V and 4 from J, leaving 29 bases between them. Here the CDR3 DNA reads TGTGCCAGCAGCCTAAAAGGACGGGGGTGGACCTGGCTGGGAGAGACCCAGTACTTC. Translated: CASSLKGRGWTWLGETQYF. The full variable domain, in which reference TRBV7-9 and TRBJ2-5 provide the parts outside the CDR3, is DTGVSQNPRHKITKRGQNVTFRCDPISEHNRLYWYRQTLGQGPEFLTYFQNEAQLEKSRLLSDRFSAERPKGSFSTLEIQRTEQGDSAMYLCASSLKGRGWTWLGETQYFGPGTRLLVL.

The rearrangement joins TRBV5-5 to TRBJ2-1, with 10 bases fitting TRBD2. Germline V gene data show CDR1 as SGHKS and CDR2 as YYEKEE (reference sequence). The CDR3 has 15 residues. The V and J ends lost 1 base and 6 bases, in that order; junction bases with no gene match: 4. CDR3 sequence: CASSLTSGDPNEQFF. CDR3 bases: TGTGCCAGCAGCTTGACTAGCGGGGACCCCAATGAGCAGTTCTTC.

This chain uses TRBV2 with TRBJ1-1; the D gene is possibly TRBD1 (6 bases). Germline V lookup: CDR1 SNHLY, CDR2 FYNNEI. The CDR3 loop spans 12 amino acids. CDR3 sequence (DNA): TGTGCGGCTCTAGAGGGGGGTTCTGAAGCTTTCTTT. Protein product: CAALEGGSEAFF.

This chain connects TRBV6-5 to TRBJ2-3; D remains ambiguous. In germline, CDR1 is MNHEY, CDR2 SVGAGI. The CDR3 covers 15 residues. V lost 0 bases and J lost 2, with 9 bases in between. The CDR3 DNA reads TGTGCCAGCAGTTACTCACCGGGTTCCACAGATACGCAGTATTTT. It yields the protein CASSYSPGSTDTQYF.

With respect to this clone: Distinct nucleotide sequences in the sample also encode this CDR3. The chain links TRBV19 to TRBJ2-7; the match to TRBD1 covers 7 bases. Germline V gene sequence: CDR1 LNHDA, CDR2 SQIVND (reference sequence). The V and J ends lost 5 bases and 2 bases, in that order; junction bases with no gene match: 3. The CDR3 spans 13 residues. The CDR3 reads CASSPGQAYEQYF. The CDR3 region has the DNA TGTGCCAGTAGTCCCGGACAGGCCTACGAGCAGTACTTC.

V and J are TRBV4-2 and TRBJ2-3, with D hard to call. Germline CDR1 LGHNA, CDR2 YNFKEQ. CDR3 size: 15 residues. Trimming shortened V by 7 bases and J by 2 bases, and 16 bases separated the two germline ends. The CDR3 DNA reads as TGTGCCAGCACCTTCGAAGCAAGGGACACAGATACGCAGTATTTT. It translates to CASTFEARDTDTQYF.

V is TRBV29-1 and J is TRBJ2-2; D is perhaps TRBD1 (5 bases). Germline V gene data show CDR1 as SQVTM and CDR2 as ANQGSEA. Trimming removed 3 bases at V and 2 bases at J, with 10 bases between. This CDR3 contains 14 residues. This CDR3 is CSVDEQGNTGELFF. In nucleotides, the CDR3 is TGCAGCGTTGACGAGCAGGGAAACACCGGGGAGCTGTTTTTT.

The rearrangement joins TRBV7-8 to TRBJ2-3, with TRBD2 matching 15 bases. The trim removed 1 base at V and 5 bases at J, leaving 7 bases unmatched. Germline CDR1 reads SGHVS; CDR2 reads FQNEAQ. There are 18 residues in the CDR3. In DNA, the CDR3 is TGTGCCAGCAGCTTAGATAGGACTAGCGGGGGGGCCAGAGATACGCAGTATTTT. Amino acids: CASSLDRTSGGARDTQYF.